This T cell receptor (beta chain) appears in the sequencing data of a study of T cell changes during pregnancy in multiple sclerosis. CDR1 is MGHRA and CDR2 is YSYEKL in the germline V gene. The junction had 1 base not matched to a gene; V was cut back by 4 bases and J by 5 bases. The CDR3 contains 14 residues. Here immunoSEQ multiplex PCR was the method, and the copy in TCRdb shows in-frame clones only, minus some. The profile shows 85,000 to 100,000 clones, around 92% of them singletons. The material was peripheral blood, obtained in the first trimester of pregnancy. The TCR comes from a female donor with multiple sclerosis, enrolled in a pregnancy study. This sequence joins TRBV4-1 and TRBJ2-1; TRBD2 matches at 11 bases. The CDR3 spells CASSPSGRNNEQFF. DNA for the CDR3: TGCGCCAGCAGCCCTAGCGGGAGGAACAATGAGCAGTTCTTC.